The 4 T cell receptor beta chains below come from one sample, sequenced in a study of T-cell reconstitution after alpha-beta-depleted transplantation in children. TCRbeta library preparation incorporated unique molecular identifiers. TCRdb re-called the PCR reads with MiXCR, one entry per CDR3 protein. The data show about a million distinct CDR3 sequences, with about 29% seen just once and about 28% held by the top ten. The sequenced sample was PBMCs, mostly from graft donor cells, obtained 360 days after TCRalphabeta/CD19-depleted stem cell transplant. The receptors shown here come from a boy under three years old who had a stem cell transplant for SCID, so the T cells may come from the graft donor.

There are a few counts of this clonotype. The CDR3 DNA reads TGTGCCAGCAGCGGGAGGGGCGTCAGCACAGATACGCAGTATTTT. Its protein product is CASSGRGVSTDTQYF. The chain has TRBV6-1 and TRBJ2-3; 8 nucleotides line up with TRBD2. The V gene end was trimmed by 6 bases and the J gene end by 0 bases; junction bases not matched to a gene: 5. The CDR3 covers 15 residues. Germline V gene data show CDR1 as MNHNS and CDR2 as SASEGT.

The chain has TRBV11-2 and TRBJ2-3, with 12 bases lining up with TRBD2. J lost 0 bases, V lost 1 base, and 5 bases had no gene match. Germline V lookup: CDR1 SGHAT, CDR2 FQNNGV. This CDR3 comprises 18 residues. CDR3 DNA: TGTGCCAGCAGCTTAGGCCCTAGCGGGGGGGCAAGCACAGATACGCAGTATTTT. It translates to CASSLGPSGGASTDTQYF.

CDR3 amino acids: CASSPHRSSNYGYTF. CDR3 DNA sequence: TGTGCCAGCAGTCCTCACAGGTCCTCTAACTATGGCTACACCTTC. This chain connects TRBV2 to TRBJ1-2; tentative D call: TRBD1 (5 bases). V was clipped by 5 bases and J by 0 bases, with 13 bases between them. The germline V gene encodes CDR1 SNHLY and CDR2 FYNNEI. This CDR3 spans 15 amino acids.

This clonotype was observed a handful of times. V is TRBV7-2 and J is TRBJ2-7; 7 bases line up with TRBD1. Germline V gene sequence: CDR1 SGHTA, CDR2 FQGNSA. This CDR3 comprises 15 residues. After removal of 6 bases from V and 1 base from J, the junction contained 9 bases not matched to a gene. CDR3 residues: CASSPTGTASYEQYF. CDR3 nucleotides: TGTGCCAGCAGTCCGACCGGGACAGCTTCCTACGAGCAGTACTTC.